Each of the 31 T cell receptor beta chains below was sequenced from the same sample in a study of blood T cells in healthy people across ages. Then a second PCR, running about 6 to 11 cycles, was carried out with a sample-barcoded 5' primer and a J-beta primer mix. TCRdb itself ran the 5' RACE reads through MiXCR, one entry per CDR3 protein. The table shows some 1,800,000 distinct CDR3 sequences, with roughly two fifths occurring only once. Input material: blood. These receptor sequences come from a human donor in good health.

The gene calls are TRBV4-1 and TRBJ1-1; possible D gene TRBD1, 6 bases. V lost 7 bases and J lost 4, with 16 bases in between. The germline CDR1 and CDR2 sequences are MGHRA and YSYEKL. This CDR3 has 14 residues. CDR3 nucleotides: TGCGCCAGCACCCCTTACTTCAGGGGCACTGAAGCTTTCTTT. It translates to CASTPYFRGTEAFF.

The chain carries TRBV6-5 and TRBJ1-1, with 9 nucleotides matching TRBD1. Losses at the gene ends were 8 bases for V and 1 base for J; bases not matched to a gene: 11. Germline values: CDR1 MNHEY, CDR2 SVGAGI. The CDR3 extends over 16 amino acids. CDR3 DNA sequence: TGTGCCAGCTCCCTACGCCCGGGACAGGGGAACACTGAAGCTTTCTTT. Protein product: CASSLRPGQGNTEAFF.

This rearrangement joins TRBV20-1 to TRBJ2-1; possibly TRBD1 for D (5 bases). The V and J ends lost 8 bases and 2 bases respectively, with 10 bases between them. CDR1 and CDR2 from the germline V gene are DFQATT and SNEGSKA (reference sequence). This CDR3 is built from 12 residues. In DNA form, the CDR3 reads TGCAGTACCGACAGAACCTACAATGAGCAGTTCTTC. Amino acid sequence: CSTDRTYNEQFF.

This clonotype was observed at least ten times. The chain couples TRBV7-2 to TRBJ1-2; 10 bases align to TRBD1. This CDR3 is built from 17 residues. V gave up 4 bases and J gave up 4 bases; unmatched junction bases: 12. Germline values: CDR1 SGHTA, CDR2 FQGNSA. The CDR3 coding sequence is TGTGCCAGCAGCTCCTTGACCGACAGGGGGCTCAGCTATGGCTACACCTTC. The encoded protein is CASSSLTDRGLSYGYTF.

This clonotype was observed a handful of times. The V call is TRBV18, the J call TRBJ1-6; D perhaps matches TRBD1 (5 bases). Trimming stripped 3 bases from V and 9 bases from J, with 9 bases between. Germline CDR1 is KGHSH and CDR2 is LQKENI. This CDR3 spans 13 amino acids. The CDR3 sequence is CASSPGRGSPLHF. The CDR3, as DNA: TGTGCCAGCTCACCGGGGCGAGGTTCACCCCTCCACTTT.

The chain is built from TRBV4-3 and TRBJ2-7; perhaps TRBD2 as D (6 bases). Germline values: CDR1 LGHNA, CDR2 YSLEER. This CDR3 has 16 amino acids. V was clipped by 4 bases and J by 0 bases, with 16 bases between them. CDR3 residues: CASSRTIGIHSYEQYF. The DNA of the CDR3 is TGCGCCAGCAGCCGGACTATCGGGATTCACTCCTACGAGCAGTACTTC.

This chain links TRBV7-2 with TRBJ1-2; D ambiguous. The CDR3 contains 14 residues. In germline, CDR1 is SGHTA, CDR2 FQGNSA. Trimming cost V 0 bases and J 4 bases, with 9 bases left between them. The CDR3 DNA sequence: TGTGCCAGCAGCTTAGCGGCCGGGGTCTATGGCTACACCTTC. Encoded protein: CASSLAAGVYGYTF.

A few counts support this clonotype. The chain employs TRBV28 and TRBJ2-5; 7 positions match TRBD1. The J call may be wrong; the DNA end is better matched by TRBJ2-7. CDR1 is MDHEN, CDR2 SYDVKM, per germline. The CDR3 spans 13 residues. This CDR3 is CASKFTGAYEQYF. CDR3 bases: TGTGCCAGCAAATTTACAGGGGCCTACGAGCAGTACTTC.

In DNA, the CDR3 is TGTGCCAGCAGTAGCATCCGGGACAGGGGTATCGAGCAGTACTTC. Protein sequence: CASSSIRDRGIEQYF. This chain links TRBV6-2 or TRBV6-3 with TRBJ2-1, with 10 bases fitting TRBD1. The closer fit of TRBJ2-7 to the DNA end suggests the J call may be wrong. Germline V CDR1 and CDR2: MNHEY, SVGEGT. The CDR3 sequence is 15 residues long.

The CDR3 DNA reads TGCGCCAGCAGCCCCCCTGGGGCAGCCGATGGCTACACCTTC. Translating gives CASSPPGAADGYTF. The chain uses TRBV5-1 and TRBJ1-2, with a possible D match to TRBD1 (5 bases). Germline V gene lookup returns CDR1 SGHRS and CDR2 YFSETQ. The CDR3 runs 14 residues. V lost 4 bases and J lost 6, with 16 bases in between.

This sequence joins TRBV5-1 and TRBJ1-1; maybe TRBD1 (6 bases). The germline gives CDR1 SGHRS, CDR2 YFSETQ. V gave up 1 base and J gave up 0 bases, with 10 bases separating them. CDR3 length: 15 amino acids. The CDR3 loop is CASSLRGTVNTEAFF. The CDR3 nucleotides read TGCGCCAGCAGCTTGAGGGGGACGGTGAACACTGAAGCTTTCTTT.

The chain joins TRBV7-2 to TRBJ1-1; D may be TRBD1 (6 bases). In germline, CDR1 is SGHTA, CDR2 FQGNSA. Trimming pared 5 bases from V and 1 base from J, leaving 17 bases between. This CDR3 region has 16 residues. The CDR3 nucleotides are TGTGCCAGCAGCCTCCCAAGCTGGGGGGCGAACACTGAAGCTTTCTTT. This sequence encodes CASSLPSWGANTEAFF.

The genes are TRBV29-1 and TRBJ1-2; D unresolved. The V end was cut by 6 bases, the J end by 4 bases, with 15 bases between. The CDR3 runs to 13 residues. Germline loops: CDR1 SQVTM, CDR2 ANQGSEA. CDR3 nucleotides: TGCAGCGTCGTCCCCGAGGTGCCCTATGGCTACACCTTC. It translates to CSVVPEVPYGYTF.

This clonotype has a handful of counts. The rearrangement joins TRBV9 to TRBJ2-3; D not resolved. Trimming left V 5 bases short and J 1 base short, with 17 bases between. Looked up from germline, CDR1 is SGDLS and CDR2 is YYNGEE. The CDR3 length is 16 residues. The CDR3 region has the DNA TGTGCCAGCAGTACCATGGGTACTCTAGGCACAGATACGCAGTATTTT. The encoded protein is CASSTMGTLGTDTQYF. The full variable domain, in which reference TRBV9 and TRBJ2-3 provide the parts outside the CDR3, is DSGVTQTPKHLITATGQRVTLRCSPRSGDLSVYWYQQSLDQGLQFLIQYYNGEERAKGNILERFSAQQFPDLHSELNLSSLELGDSALYFCASSTMGTLGTDTQYFGPGTRLTVL.

The genes are TRBV7-8 and TRBJ2-7; D is unclear. In germline, CDR1 is SGHVS, CDR2 FQNEAQ. V lost 6 bases to trimming and J lost 2 bases, with 14 bases between them. The CDR3 has 14 amino acids. The CDR3 DNA follows: TGTGCCAGCAGGCCCGGCGGCAGCACCTACGAGCAGTACTTC. This translates into CASRPGGSTYEQYF.

This clonotype was recorded a few times. The chain employs TRBV9 and TRBJ1-2; 8 bases are shared with TRBD1. Germline V gene lookup returns CDR1 SGDLS and CDR2 YYNGEE. V dropped 4 bases and J dropped 7; count of bases not matched to a gene: 12. The CDR3 consists of 15 residues. CDR3 DNA sequence: TGTGCCAGCAGCAATGAAGGACAGGGTTGGTCTGGCTACACCTTC. It specifies CASSNEGQGWSGYTF.

This chain uses TRBV7-6 with TRBJ2-2; D might be TRBD2 (6 bases). The CDR3 is 16 residues long. CDR1 SGHVS and CDR2 FNYEAQ come from the germline V gene. V lost 3 bases to trimming and J lost 3 bases, with 14 bases between them. The CDR3 DNA is TGTGCCAGCAGCTTGTTCTCGGGGGTGGACACCGGGGAGCTGTTTTTT. Translating it yields CASSLFSGVDTGELFF.

This clonotype was detected a few times. The chain couples TRBV9 to TRBJ2-5, with TRBD1 identical over 7 bases. The CDR3 sequence is 15 residues long. Trimming took 0 bases from V and 2 from J; bases not matched to a gene: 4. The germline V gene has CDR1 SGDLS and CDR2 YYNGEE. The CDR3 nucleotides are TGTGCCAGCAGCGTAGTGGGGACAGAGCAAGAGACCCAGTACTTC. Translated: CASSVVGTEQETQYF.

This clonotype was counted between two and nine times. The chain's CDR3 is CASSSLADTDTQYF. The CDR3 coding sequence is TGTGCCAGCAGTTCGCTAGCGGATACAGATACGCAGTATTTT. This chain joins TRBV28 and TRBJ2-3; TRBD2 matches 7 bases. The CDR3 runs to 14 residues. Unmatched junction bases numbered 4, after V lost 4 bases and J lost 3 bases. CDR1 and CDR2 (germline): MDHEN, SYDVKM.

The V gene is TRBV7-9, the J gene TRBJ2-7; 8 nucleotides match TRBD1. The germline V gene has CDR1 SEHNR and CDR2 FQNEAQ (reference sequence). Trimming removed 4 bases from V and 1 base from J; junction bases left unmatched: 12. This CDR3 is 17 amino acids long. CDR3: CASSSSLDRGISYEQYF. The CDR3, as DNA: TGTGCCAGCAGCTCCAGCCTTGACAGGGGCATTTCCTACGAGCAGTACTTC.

With respect to this clonotype: An end of the junction differs from the germline gene, which may be a read error. The chain couples TRBV12-3 or TRBV12-4 to TRBJ2-1; the D is unclear. CDR3 length: 15 residues. CDR3 region: CASSLTRSSYDEQFF. CDR3 coding DNA: TGTGCCAGCAGTTTAACCAGGAGCTCCTACGATGAGCAGTTCTTC.

The table lists this clonotype with a few counts. The J gene is TRBJ1-4, the V gene TRBV7-9, with D perhaps TRBD1 (5 bases). Germline V CDR1 and CDR2: SEHNR, FQNEAQ (reference sequence). Trimming removed 2 bases from V and 4 bases from J, with 14 bases in between. This CDR3 is built from 16 residues. The CDR3 region is CASSLIVTVGNEKLFF. Here the CDR3 DNA reads TGTGCCAGCAGCTTAATCGTGACAGTCGGTAATGAAAAACTGTTTTTT.

The V call is TRBV7-9, the J call TRBJ2-4, with 9 positions matching TRBD1. Germline V gives CDR1 SEHNR, CDR2 FQNEAQ (reference sequence). The V and J ends lost 6 bases and 0 bases, in that order; junction bases with no gene match: 9. This CDR3 region has 17 residues. CDR3 DNA sequence: TGTGCCAGCAGATCCTGGACAGGGGAGAGAGCCAAAAACATTCAGTACTTC. Translating gives CASRSWTGERAKNIQYF. The full variable domain, completed using reference TRBV7-9 and TRBJ2-4, is DTGVSQNPRHKITKRGQNVTFRCDPISEHNRLYWYRQTLGQGPEFLTYFQNEAQLEKSRLLSDRFSAERPKGSFSTLEIQRTEQGDSAMYLCASRSWTGERAKNIQYFGAGTRLSVL.

This clonotype was detected only a few times. This sequence joins TRBV5-5 and TRBJ1-1, with 9 positions matching TRBD1. The CDR3 spans 15 residues. Looked up from germline, CDR1 is SGHKS and CDR2 is YYEKEE (reference sequence). With V trimmed by 2 bases and J by 3 bases, 5 bases remained unmatched. CDR3 nucleotides: TGTGCCAGCAGCTTATGGGACAGGGTGGACACTGAAGCTTTCTTT. It specifies CASSLWDRVDTEAFF.

This sequence joins TRBV28 and TRBJ2-1; 11 bases line up with TRBD2. Trimming cost V 6 bases and J 6 bases; bases outside gene matches: 4. From germline, CDR1 is MDHEN and CDR2 SYDVKM. There are 14 residues in the CDR3. The CDR3 coding sequence is TGTGCCAGCAGGCCTGGACTAGCGGGCAATGAGCAGTTCTTC. Protein sequence: CASRPGLAGNEQFF.

V is TRBV12-3 or TRBV12-4 and J is TRBJ2-1; 12 nucleotides align to TRBD2. V was pared by 1 base and J by 6 bases, with 7 bases of the junction left unmatched. This CDR3 has 17 residues. DNA of the CDR3: TGTGCCAGCAGTTTAGGGACTAGCGGGGAGGGGGTCAATGAGCAGTTCTTC. Residues: CASSLGTSGEGVNEQFF.

This clonotype was seen a handful of times. The gene calls are TRBV7-2 and TRBJ1-2; 9 positions agree with TRBD1. With 1 base clipped from V and 7 bases from J, the junction kept 7 bases outside the gene matches. The CDR3 extends over 15 amino acids. From germline, CDR1 is SGHTA and CDR2 FQGNSA. This CDR3 is CASSLGRTGDRGYTF. In DNA, the CDR3 is TGTGCCAGCAGCTTAGGCCGGACAGGGGATCGTGGCTACACCTTC.

This clonotype was found a few times. The J gene is TRBJ2-7, the V gene TRBV5-5, with 7 bases lining up with TRBD1. CDR3 length equals 15 residues. The germline gives CDR1 SGHKS, CDR2 YYEKEE (reference sequence). The junction had 8 bases not matched to a gene; V was cut back by 5 bases and J by 0 bases. This CDR3 reads CASRHGTDSSYEQYF. Written as DNA, the CDR3 is TGTGCCAGCAGACACGGGACAGACAGCTCCTACGAGCAGTACTTC. The complete variable domain, with remaining parts taken from reference TRBV5-5 and TRBJ2-7, reads DAGVTQSPTHLIKTRGQQVTLRCSPISGHKSVSWYQQVLGQGPQFIFQYYEKEERGRGNFPDRFSARQFPNYSSELNVNALLLGDSALYLCASRHGTDSSYEQYFGPGTRLTVT.

This sequence joins TRBV9 and TRBJ1-2; D call uncertain. Trimming left V 2 bases short and J 4 bases short, with 15 bases between. This CDR3 has 15 amino acids. Germline values: CDR1 SGDLS, CDR2 YYNGEE. The CDR3 region is CASSVLTAFSYGYTF. Here the CDR3 DNA reads TGTGCCAGCAGCGTCCTGACGGCTTTCTCCTATGGCTACACCTTC.

V gene TRBV25-1 combines with J gene TRBJ1-4, with D possibly TRBD1 on 5 matching bases. CDR3 size: 12 residues. V was trimmed by 4 bases and J by 10 bases, leaving 10 bases between them. Germline CDR1 is MGHDK and CDR2 is SYGVNS. CDR3 region: CASSGTGGKLFF. DNA for the CDR3: TGTGCCAGCAGTGGGACTGGGGGAAAACTGTTTTTT.

V is TRBV27 and J is TRBJ1-6; D unresolved. The germline gives CDR1 MNHEY, CDR2 SMNVEV (reference sequence). V was clipped by 2 bases and J by 14 bases, with 19 bases between them. The CDR3 has 15 amino acids. This CDR3 is CASSLGLVVGGTLHF. CDR3 nucleotides: TGTGCCAGCAGTTTAGGCCTGGTGGTGGGCGGAACCCTCCACTTT.